Described below is a single TCR beta chain sequence and its context. This sample is part of a study of Graves' ophthalmopathy and Graves' hyperthyroidism. V dropped 4 bases and J dropped 5; count of bases not matched to a gene: 11. CDR3 length equals 17 residues. CDR1 is SGDLS and CDR2 is YYNGEE in the germline V gene. Investigators amplified TCR beta CDR3 regions from RNA transcripts. Second-round multiplex PCR came after a first-round RT-PCR that employed HTBI primers. MiXCR, run by TCRdb on the multiplex PCR reads, gives a single entry per CDR3 protein. Of roughly 700,000 distinct CDR3 sequences in the sample, roughly 40% were seen once.

Input material: peripheral blood. This rearrangement joins TRBV9 to TRBJ2-3; 12 bases line up with TRBD2. This clonotype originated in an adult man with Graves' ophthalmopathy. In nucleotides, the CDR3 is TGTGCCAGCAGCCCCCCGTGGGCTAGCGGGAGGGTAGATACGCAGTATTTT. This sequence encodes CASSPPWASGRVDTQYF.